One and the same sample provided the 18 T cell receptor beta chains below, sequenced in a study of somatic mutations in cytotoxic T cells in rheumatoid arthritis (TCRdb year 2017). Library creation used the immunoSEQ multiplex PCR assay. In its TCRdb copy, this immuneACCESS table keeps in-frame sequences only and misses some clones. Where compared with another copy, unresolved V genes explain less than half of these, and the others have no known cause. The sample table contains just over 6,500 clones; only one count was recorded for about three quarters of them. Around a third of the sample lies in the top ten. The sample comprised CD8+ T cells sorted from blood. These receptors all come from a woman in her sixties in good health.

A few counts support this clone. The CDR3: CASSPPEDSVNSYEQYF. The CDR3 DNA reads TGTGCCAGCAGTCCCCCCGAGGATAGCGTTAACTCCTACGAGCAGTACTTC. This rearrangement joins TRBV28 to TRBJ2-7, with D perhaps matching TRBD2 (5 bases). The CDR3 is 17 residues long. The germline gives CDR1 MDHEN, CDR2 SYDVKM. V was trimmed by 5 bases and J by 0 bases, leaving 20 bases between them.

This sequence joins TRBV27 and TRBJ2-7; 14 bases fit TRBD2. J gave up 5 bases and V 1 base, and 4 bases lay outside the gene matches. The length of the CDR3 is 16 residues. CDR1 and CDR2 (germline): MNHEY, SMNVEV (reference sequence). CDR3 nucleotide sequence: TGTGCCAGCAGTTTATGGGGACTAGCGGGGGTACACGAGCAGTACTTC. It codes for CASSLWGLAGVHEQYF.

J is TRBJ1-4 and V is TRBV29-1, with unresolved D. CDR1 is SQVTM, CDR2 ANQGSEA, per germline. This CDR3 is 13 amino acids long. V gave up 0 bases and J gave up 11 bases, with 13 bases separating them. Here the CDR3 DNA reads TGCAGCGTTGAAGATTTCGGTGGTCGGAAACTGTTTTTT. Its translation is CSVEDFGGRKLFF.

The chain joins TRBV27 to TRBJ2-3; 8 bases are a match to TRBD2. V lost 2 bases, J lost 4 bases, and 5 bases stayed unmatched. Germline assignment: CDR1 MNHEY and CDR2 SMNVEV (reference sequence). The CDR3 is 15 amino acids. As DNA, the CDR3 is TGTGCCAGCAGTTTACTGCGGGGGGCCCCAGATACGCAGTATTTT. The encoded protein is CASSLLRGAPDTQYF.

This clone is large by share. The same CDR3 arises from other DNA sequences in this sample as well. The J gene is TRBJ1-3, the V gene TRBV4-3; a weak D match, TRBD1 (5 bases). The CDR3 totals 14 residues. V gave up 1 base and J gave up 4 bases, with 8 bases separating them. CDR1 and CDR2 (germline): LGHNA, YSLEER. The CDR3 loop reads CASSQGGIGNTIYF. In nucleotides, the CDR3 is TGCGCCAGCAGCCAAGGGGGCATCGGAAACACCATATATTTT.

The chain couples TRBV14 to TRBJ1-1; 9 positions match TRBD1. Germline CDR1 reads SGHDN; CDR2 reads FVKESK. Germline trimming cut 0 bases from V and 2 bases from J; bases unmatched to any gene: 7. The CDR3 has 17 amino acids. CDR3 bases: TGTGCCAGCAGCCAAGACCCGGGACAGGGACTTAACACTGAAGCTTTCTTT. Amino acids: CASSQDPGQGLNTEAFF.

The chain employs TRBV10-3 and TRBJ2-5; 13 bases map to TRBD2. The CDR3 is 18 residues long. CDR1 is ENHRY and CDR2 is SYGVKD in the germline V gene. J lost 2 bases, V lost 0 bases, and 6 bases had no gene match. For the CDR3, the DNA is TGTGCCATCAGTGAGTCTACTAGCGGGGGGGCCGTACAAGAGACCCAGTACTTC. It specifies CAISESTSGGAVQETQYF.

The rearrangement links TRBV28 to TRBJ1-1, with unresolved D. Trimming stripped 0 bases from V and 0 bases from J, with 14 bases between. The CDR3 contains 17 residues. Germline CDR1 and CDR2: MDHEN and SYDVKM. CDR3 loop: CASSLWLDGGLNTEAFF. For the CDR3, the DNA is TGTGCCAGCAGTTTATGGTTGGATGGAGGGTTGAACACTGAAGCTTTCTTT.

The rearrangement links TRBV14 to TRBJ2-7, with TRBD1 matching 7 bases. Losses at the gene ends were 4 bases for V and 0 bases for J; bases not matched to a gene: 9. CDR1 is SGHDN and CDR2 is FVKESK in the germline V gene. The CDR3 length is 16 residues. The CDR3 coding sequence is TGTGCCAGCAGCCCACGGAGTGGGGACAGCTCCTACGAGCAGTACTTC. It is translated as CASSPRSGDSSYEQYF.

This clone has a handful of counts. The V call is TRBV6-1, the J call TRBJ2-7; 7 bases are shared with TRBD1. The CDR3 totals 15 residues. CDR1 MNHNS and CDR2 SASEGT come from the germline V gene. Trimming at V came to 1 base and at J to 1 base, leaving 4 bases not matched to a gene. CDR3 region: CASSEGLTGSYEQYF. The DNA for the CDR3 is TGTGCCAGCAGTGAAGGACTGACAGGGTCCTACGAGCAGTACTTC.

V gene TRBV2 combines with J gene TRBJ1-2, with 8 nucleotides matching TRBD1. The ends lost 4 bases at V and 7 bases at J; junction bases unmatched: 11. CDR3 length equals 15 residues. Germline-derived CDR1 and CDR2 are SNHLY and FYNNEI. CDR3 amino acids: CASSGVGQELVGYTF. The CDR3 coding sequence is TGTGCCAGCAGTGGTGTGGGACAGGAGCTCGTTGGCTACACCTTC.

The rearrangement links TRBV6-6 to TRBJ2-1; 9 nucleotides align to TRBD2. From germline, CDR1 is MNHNY and CDR2 SVGAGI (reference sequence). With V trimmed by 4 bases and J by 4 bases, 5 bases remained unmatched. There are 15 residues in the CDR3. CDR3 in DNA: TGTGCCAGCAGTTTTCTAGCGGGATTTTACAATGAGCAGTTCTTC. Translating it yields CASSFLAGFYNEQFF.

The chain uses TRBV27 and TRBJ2-2; weak D call: TRBD2 (5 bases). Germline CDR1 and CDR2: MNHEY and SMNVEV (reference sequence). This CDR3 contains 13 residues. Trimming removed 8 bases from V and 5 bases from J, with 12 bases in between. This CDR3 is CASGLQVTGELFF. CDR3 in DNA: TGTGCCAGCGGACTGCAGGTTACCGGGGAGCTGTTTTTT.

The J gene is TRBJ2-5, the V gene TRBV27; 16 bases fit TRBD2. The CDR3 totals 17 residues. Germline V gene sequence: CDR1 MNHEY, CDR2 SMNVEV (reference sequence). V was clipped by 4 bases and J by 6 bases; unmatched bases: 8. CDR3 region: CASSSGGLAGGVKTQYF. DNA of the CDR3: TGTGCCAGCAGTTCCGGGGGACTAGCGGGGGGGGTAAAGACCCAGTACTTC.

This clone was counted only a few times. The V and J genes are TRBV6-4 and TRBJ2-1; 7 bases line up with TRBD1. The V and J ends lost 7 bases and 9 bases, in that order; junction bases with no gene match: 18. The CDR3 spans 16 residues. Germline V gene lookup returns CDR1 MRHNA and CDR2 SNTAGT. CDR3 amino acids: CASTLTPGTAGSEQFF. CDR3 nucleotides: TGTGCCAGCACCCTAACCCCCGGGACAGCCGGATCTGAGCAGTTCTTC.

In DNA, the CDR3 is TGTGCCAGCAGTTCCGGGACAGGAAGCATGAACACTGAAGCTTTCTTT. The encoded protein is CASSSGTGSMNTEAFF. The chain joins TRBV6-5 to TRBJ1-1; 8 nucleotides agree with TRBD1. This CDR3 has 16 residues. The V gene's germline CDR1 is MNHEY and CDR2 SVGAGI. J lost 0 bases, V lost 4 bases, and 7 bases had no gene match.

V usage is TRBV29-1 and J usage is TRBJ2-3; TRBD1 is a possible D gene (8 bases). Germline-derived CDR1 and CDR2 are SQVTM and ANQGSEA. The CDR3 loop spans 15 amino acids. Trimming shortened V by 6 bases and J by 0 bases, and 16 bases separated the two germline ends. CDR3 sequence reads: CSVENRGGSTDTQYF. CDR3 nucleotide sequence: TGCAGCGTCGAAAACAGGGGGGGTAGCACAGATACGCAGTATTTT.

The V gene is TRBV2, the J gene TRBJ1-4; TRBD1 might be the D (6 bases). Trimming cost V 3 bases and J 7 bases, with 15 bases left between them. This CDR3 has 15 amino acids. The germline V gene encodes CDR1 SNHLY and CDR2 FYNNEI. The CDR3 nucleotides are TGTGCCAGCAGTGACAGGGACACGGCGGCTGAAAAACTGTTTTTT. It yields the protein CASSDRDTAAEKLFF. The entire variable domain, with the rest obtained from reference TRBV2 and TRBJ1-4, is as follows: EPEVTQTPSHQVTQMGQEVILRCVPISNHLYFYWYRQILGQKVEFLVSFYNNEISEKSEIFDDQFSVERPDGSNFTLKIRSTKLEDSAMYFCASSDRDTAAEKLFFGSGTQLSVL.